These 3 T cell receptor beta chains were sequenced from one sample in a study of long-term antiretroviral therapy in people with HIV. immunoSEQ v3.0 was run at survey level. Measured with immunoSEQ multiplex PCR; TCRdb has only the in-frame clones, and not every one. Among approximately 13,000 clones listed, about nine tenths were seen once. The sample was unsorted PBMCs, taken 2.1 years after starting antiretroviral therapy. These receptors were obtained from a woman aged 40 to 50 with HIV.

J is TRBJ2-1 and V is TRBV20-1; D remains ambiguous. Germline CDR1 DFQATT, CDR2 SNEGSKA (reference sequence). Trimming removed 0 bases at V and 7 bases at J, with 4 bases between. This CDR3 has 11 amino acids. The CDR3 is CSARDLNEQFF. The CDR3 DNA is TGCAGTGCTAGAGATCTGAATGAGCAGTTCTTC.

The chain joins TRBV7-2 to TRBJ2-3; D possibly corresponds to TRBD2 (6 bases). Trimming took 6 bases from V and 3 from J, leaving 16 bases between them. The germline CDR1 and CDR2 sequences are SGHTA and FQGNSA. The CDR3 runs 15 residues. The CDR3 region is CASRSAGSGTDTQYF. For the CDR3, the DNA is TGTGCCAGCAGATCGGCCGGGAGCGGGACAGATACGCAGTATTTT.

The J gene is TRBJ2-1, the V gene TRBV4-3, with TRBD1 as a possible D gene (6 bases). This CDR3 has 15 amino acids. Germline lookup yields CDR1 LGHNA and CDR2 YSLEER. The V end lost 3 bases, the J end lost 6 bases, and 15 bases lay between the germline ends. The CDR3 nucleotides are TGCGCCAGCAGCCATATGGGGGCACGGGCCAATGAGCAGTTCTTC. Protein sequence: CASSHMGARANEQFF.